The rows below give T cell receptor beta chains drawn from one sample of a study of blood T cell repertoires in COVID-19. Here immunoSEQ multiplex PCR was the method, and the copy in TCRdb shows in-frame clones only, minus some. Of 100,000 or so clones in the sample, around 84% were seen once. What was sequenced was peripheral blood. These receptors came from a human donor in a cohort sampled during active COVID-19. CDR3s include the opening cysteine and the closing phenylalanine or tryptophan.

j_call: TRBJ1-3; v_call: TRBV18; cdr3_aa: CASSPRGTATLNSGNTIYF
j_call: TRBJ2-7; v_call: TRBV5-1; cdr3_aa: CASSSTGTGPREQYF
j_call: TRBJ1-1; v_call: TRBV7-2; cdr3_aa: CASSPPRGNTEAFF
j_call: TRBJ2-1; v_call: TRBV21-1; cdr3_aa: CASGYRDATLLCHPEQFF
j_call: TRBJ1-1; v_call: TRBV19; cdr3_aa: CASSSITTGEAFF
j_call: TRBJ1-2; v_call: TRBV2; cdr3_aa: CASSEAGTGVSGYTF
j_call: TRBJ2-1; v_call: TRBV11-2; cdr3_aa: CASSTSTGNEQFF
j_call: TRBJ2-2; v_call: TRBV5-1; cdr3_aa: CASSDGITGELFF
j_call: TRBJ1-1; v_call: TRBV3-1/TRBV3-2; cdr3_aa: CASSPAVGGSEAFF
j_call: TRBJ1-1; v_call: TRBV28; cdr3_aa: CASIQGLFTEAFF
j_call: TRBJ1-1; v_call: TRBV4-3; cdr3_aa: CASSQARGSLNTEAFF
j_call: TRBJ2-7; v_call: TRBV30; cdr3_aa: CPESKRYEQYF
j_call: TRBJ1-1; v_call: TRBV2; cdr3_aa: CASSGSQNTEAFF
j_call: TRBJ2-2; v_call: TRBV6-5; cdr3_aa: CASRLGQANTGELFF
j_call: TRBJ2-3; v_call: TRBV4-2; cdr3_aa: CASSGTGIDTQYF
j_call: TRBJ1-3; v_call: TRBV7-2; cdr3_aa: CASSLIGQGGNTIYF
j_call: TRBJ2-3; v_call: TRBV4-3; cdr3_aa: CASSQRGQGSDTQYF
j_call: TRBJ1-5; v_call: TRBV7-2; cdr3_aa: CASSLAGTANQPQHF
j_call: TRBJ2-1; v_call: TRBV5-1; cdr3_aa: CASSLGGTSGFKNNEQFF
j_call: TRBJ2-1; v_call: TRBV10-3; cdr3_aa: CAISEIRGDYNEQFF
j_call: TRBJ2-1; v_call: TRBV6-2/TRBV6-3; cdr3_aa: CASSYSRWVAGVNEQFF
j_call: TRBJ1-2; v_call: TRBV29-1; cdr3_aa: CSVGRDSYGYTF
j_call: TRBJ1-2; v_call: TRBV4-2; cdr3_aa: CASSQDRTGDGYTF
j_call: TRBJ2-2; v_call: TRBV29-1; cdr3_aa: CSVGLAANTGELFF
j_call: TRBJ1-4; v_call: TRBV6-2/TRBV6-3; cdr3_aa: CASSHGQPTNEKLFF
j_call: TRBJ2-1; v_call: TRBV28; cdr3_aa: CASRIGQTYNEQFF
j_call: TRBJ2-1; v_call: TRBV6-6; cdr3_aa: CASSYSTGEQFF
j_call: TRBJ2-2; v_call: TRBV7-3; cdr3_aa: CASSVQAAGNTGELFF
j_call: TRBJ1-1; v_call: TRBV7-9; cdr3_aa: CASSTGTGNSEAFF
j_call: TRBJ2-2; v_call: TRBV6-2/TRBV6-3; cdr3_aa: CASSYGLAGAPIAGELFF
j_call: TRBJ1-3; v_call: TRBV28; cdr3_aa: CASSLGQVPSEYF
j_call: TRBJ1-1; v_call: TRBV5-4; cdr3_aa: CASSPTRALNTEAFF
j_call: TRBJ1-4; v_call: TRBV29-1; cdr3_aa: CSVGPSGGAGAEKLFF
j_call: TRBJ2-1; v_call: TRBV7-6; cdr3_aa: CASSLGQGGVNEQFF
j_call: TRBJ1-1; v_call: TRBV7-8; cdr3_aa: CASSPERGAMNTEAFF
j_call: TRBJ1-3; v_call: TRBV15; cdr3_aa: CATSRGSQGGSGNTIYF
j_call: TRBJ1-2; v_call: TRBV11-2; cdr3_aa: CASSLVGTGLGYTF
j_call: TRBJ2-1; v_call: TRBV10-3; cdr3_aa: CAAHTGTGGNEQFF
j_call: TRBJ1-1; v_call: TRBV19; cdr3_aa: CASSIGGAEFMNTEAFF
j_call: TRBJ2-5; v_call: TRBV7-3; cdr3_aa: CASSLSLGETQYF
j_call: TRBJ2-2; v_call: TRBV7-6; cdr3_aa: CASSYPPSGGAAGELFF
j_call: TRBJ2-1; v_call: TRBV10-3; cdr3_aa: CAIWAGLGLAGEYDYNEQFF
j_call: TRBJ1-2; v_call: TRBV5-1; cdr3_aa: CASSYSGSDGYTF
j_call: TRBJ2-7; v_call: TRBV19; cdr3_aa: CASSIGTGQGGYEQYF
j_call: TRBJ2-1; v_call: TRBV5-5; cdr3_aa: CASSRDKGYEFF
j_call: TRBJ1-1; v_call: TRBV2; cdr3_aa: CASSIDPGQGQAFF